The TCR beta chain under discussion was sequenced for a study of CD8 T cells in seronegative destructive rheumatoid arthritis (TCRdb year 2020). As for the study more broadly: At the time of sampling, biological drugs were being given to seven out of the eight CND-RA patients. The seropositive RA, seronegative RA and healthy control comparison cohorts were obtained from an earlier published TCRbeta dataset rather than being newly sequenced. The study compared peripheral CD8+ TCRbeta repertoires from patients with CCP-negative destructive rheumatoid arthritis (CND-RA) against repertoires from newly diagnosed seropositive RA, seronegative RA and healthy controls.

Worth noting for this clone: Its cognate antigen has yet to be identified. Per-base qualities were not stored, and no clone one base away is much larger.

The CDR3 sequence holds 13 residues, the cysteine and phenylalanine included. Of the read, only the CDR3 DNA is kept; its 39 bases are in frame from base 1. V ends up 7 bases short and J 5 bases short, with an unmatched junction base count of 6. CDR1 and CDR2 were assigned from the germline V gene (reference sequence) as LNHDA and SQIVND. The CND-RA patients tested negative on the clinical CCP2 antibody test, and joint destruction in these patients kept progressing despite active therapy. Every CND-RA patient showed typical joint destruction in the wrists and ankles and had failed conventional anti-rheumatic therapy. CND-RA patients were sampled not at diagnosis but after long disease histories, which in several cases spanned decades. Fifty millilitres of EDTA-anticoagulated peripheral blood were drawn from each patient. Ficoll-Paque PLUS density gradient separation was used to isolate peripheral blood mononuclear cells. AutoMACS magnetic bead positive selection was used to isolate CD8+ cells from fresh or cryopreserved PBMCs, and purity was verified by flow cytometry. Genomic DNA was extracted using Nucleospin Tissue or Tissue XS kits and then quantified on a Qubit 2.0 fluorometer.

Genomic DNA from CD8+ cells was used for TCRbeta sequencing, which was performed according to the manufacturer's instructions. A genomics technology centre in Finland performed the TCRbeta sequencing with the immunoSEQ assay. On the study's bioinformatics: Clonotype tables generated by the immunoSEQ preprocessing pipeline were converted into VDJtools format, and non-productive clonotypes were filtered out. Samples with fewer than 10,000 reads were excluded, the remaining samples were subsampled to 10,000 reads, and most of the eight CND-RA samples met this threshold. Shannon-Wiener, Simpson and clonality indices were calculated with the VDJtools CalcDiversityStats function on data subsampled to 10,000 reads. To infer antigen specificity, non-singleton TCRbeta clonotypes were hard-matched against VDJdb, with no mismatches permitted. CDR3 sequences differing by one amino acid (Hamming distance 1) were grouped into clusters with potentially shared antigen targets. After groups were resampled to six samples, public clonotypes were tested for group enrichment with one-sided Fisher's exact tests, and this procedure was repeated ten times. TCRdb retrieved this table from immuneACCESS and kept in-frame rearrangements only. Not all clones are present; in checked studies, unresolved V genes account for under half, and no reason is known for the remainder. V and J calls and clone size are as listed in that table; D and trimming were resolved from the DNA. Counted in this sample were some 4,100 clones; under 80% of them appeared once. Of the sample, roughly a third is held by the ten largest clones.

On the study overall, not on this receptor specifically: Across the roughly 120,000 clonotypes tested, no public clonotype enrichment survived Benjamini-Hochberg correction. In the absence of diagnostic samples, TCR repertoire differences may be partly attributable to poor disease control over the years rather than being present at onset. The small size of the CND-RA cohort was acknowledged as a limitation of the study. CND-RA repertoires showed more CMV-reactive and fewer influenza A-reactive CD8+ TCRbeta sequences than controls and other RA subtypes. A distinct set of enriched public clonotypes appeared to be present in CND-RA patients, and the authors interpreted this finding as support for a separate disease subset. After adjusting for age, CND-RA patients appeared to have less diverse, more clonal CD8+ TCRbeta repertoires than other RA subtypes.

This chain is built from TRBV19 and TRBJ1-1; the central 8 bases match TRBD1. Sequencing used CD8+ T cells from blood. The source of this sequence is a woman between 45 and 69 years old with seronegative destructive rheumatoid arthritis. The nucleotide sequence is TGTGCCAGTACAACAGGGGGAATTACTGAAGCTTTCTTT. Translated, it gives CASTTGGITEAFF.